Sequencing of this T cell receptor (beta chain) was carried out in a study of CD8 T cells in Susac syndrome. Germline CDR1 and CDR2: DFQATT and SNEGSKA (reference sequence). J lost 2 bases, V lost 6 bases, and 2 bases had no gene match. CDR3 length equals 12 residues. Reverse transcription used roughly 0.45 to 1 ug RNA and random hexamers. Each CDR3 protein gets one entry after TCRdb re-called the immunoSEQ multiplex PCR reads with MiXCR. The table has roughly 130,000 distinct CDR3 sequences, roughly 96% seen once. The chain employs TRBV20-1 and TRBJ2-5; 8 bases fit TRBD1. This TCR was recovered from a human donor in good health. Sequenced sample: CD4+ T cells from PBMCs. The CDR3 is CSAGQGQETQYF. The CDR3 nucleotides are TGCAGTGCCGGACAGGGTCAAGAGACCCAGTACTTC.